This T cell receptor (beta chain) was captured in a study of T cells of healthy individuals. Germline CDR1 is MNHEY and CDR2 is SVGEGT. V dropped 6 bases and J dropped 3 bases, with 9 bases sitting between them. The CDR3 is 12 amino acids. This clonotype was seen many times. TCRdb used MiXCR to reprocess the 5' RACE reads, holding one entry per CDR3 protein. The table includes 40,000 to 60,000 distinct CDR3 sequences, about 14% detected once. The chain couples TRBV6-2 or TRBV6-3 to TRBJ2-7; no clear D gene. The origin of this receptor is a human donor in good health. In DNA form, the CDR3 reads TGTGCCAGCAGCCCCTCGGGCTACGAGCAGTACTTC. This gives the protein CASSPSGYEQYF.